This TCR beta chain stems from a study of blood T cell repertoires in COVID-19. Data came from immunoSEQ multiplex PCR; TCRdb stores just in-frame clones and leaves some out. The table has about 30,000 clones, around 88% seen once; the top ten hold more than 25%. V lost 2 bases, J lost 4 bases, and 5 bases stayed unmatched. The CDR3 is 15 amino acids. Germline assignment: CDR1 MNHNS and CDR2 SASEGT. The receptor was derived from a human donor in a cohort sampled during active COVID-19. Sequencing input: peripheral blood. The chain joins TRBV6-1 to TRBJ2-5; TRBD1 agrees at 9 bases. CDR3 DNA sequence: TGTGCCAGCAGTGAAAACAGGGGGCAGGGAGAGACCCAGTACTTC. Translating gives CASSENRGQGETQYF.